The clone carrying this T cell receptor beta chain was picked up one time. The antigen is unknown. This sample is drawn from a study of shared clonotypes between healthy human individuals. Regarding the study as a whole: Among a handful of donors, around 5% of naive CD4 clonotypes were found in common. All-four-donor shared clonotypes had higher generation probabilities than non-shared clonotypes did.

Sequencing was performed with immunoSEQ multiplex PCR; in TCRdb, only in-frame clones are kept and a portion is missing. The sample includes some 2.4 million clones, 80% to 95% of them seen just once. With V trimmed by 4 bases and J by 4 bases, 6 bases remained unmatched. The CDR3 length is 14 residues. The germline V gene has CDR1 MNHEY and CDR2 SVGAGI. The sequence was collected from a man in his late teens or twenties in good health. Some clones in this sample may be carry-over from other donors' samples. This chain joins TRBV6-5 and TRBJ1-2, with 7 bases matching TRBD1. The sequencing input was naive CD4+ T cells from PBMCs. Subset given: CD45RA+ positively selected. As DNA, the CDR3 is TGTGCCAGCAGTTTCGCCGGGACAGCCTATGGCTACACCTTC. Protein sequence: CASSFAGTAYGYTF.